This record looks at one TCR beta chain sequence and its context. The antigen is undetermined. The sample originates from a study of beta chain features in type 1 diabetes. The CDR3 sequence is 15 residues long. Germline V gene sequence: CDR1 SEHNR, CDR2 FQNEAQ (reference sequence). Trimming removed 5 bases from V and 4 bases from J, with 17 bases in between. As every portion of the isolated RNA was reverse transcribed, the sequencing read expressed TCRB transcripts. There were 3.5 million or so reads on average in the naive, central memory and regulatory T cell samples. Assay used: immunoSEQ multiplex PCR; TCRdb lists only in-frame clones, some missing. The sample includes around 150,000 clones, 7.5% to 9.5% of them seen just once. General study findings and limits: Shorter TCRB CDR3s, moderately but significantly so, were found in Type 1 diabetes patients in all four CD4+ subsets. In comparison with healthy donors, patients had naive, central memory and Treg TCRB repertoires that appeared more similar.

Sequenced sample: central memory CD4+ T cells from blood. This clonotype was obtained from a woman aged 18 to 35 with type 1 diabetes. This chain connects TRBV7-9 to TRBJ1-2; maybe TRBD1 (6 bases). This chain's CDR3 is CASSRTTGTSYGYTF. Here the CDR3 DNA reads TGTGCCAGCAGCCGTACAACCGGGACATCCTATGGCTACACCTTC.